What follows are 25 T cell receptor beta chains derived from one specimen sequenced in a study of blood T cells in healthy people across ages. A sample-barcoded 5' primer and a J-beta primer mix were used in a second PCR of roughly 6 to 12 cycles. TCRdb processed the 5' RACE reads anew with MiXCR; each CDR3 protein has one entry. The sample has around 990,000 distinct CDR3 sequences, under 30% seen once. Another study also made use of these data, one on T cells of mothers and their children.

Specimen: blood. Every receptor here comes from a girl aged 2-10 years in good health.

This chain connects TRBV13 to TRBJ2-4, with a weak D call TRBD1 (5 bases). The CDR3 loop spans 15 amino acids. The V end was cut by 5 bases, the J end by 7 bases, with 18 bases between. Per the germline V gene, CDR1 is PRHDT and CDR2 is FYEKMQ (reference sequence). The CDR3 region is CASSLSQGFVNIQYF. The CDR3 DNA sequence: TGTGCCAGCAGCCTATCGCAGGGATTTGTGAACATTCAGTACTTC.

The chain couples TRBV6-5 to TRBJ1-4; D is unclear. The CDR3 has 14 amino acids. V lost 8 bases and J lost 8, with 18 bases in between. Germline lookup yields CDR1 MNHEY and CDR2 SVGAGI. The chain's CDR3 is CASGKIVGYEKLFF. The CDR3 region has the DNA TGTGCCAGCGGTAAAATCGTAGGGTACGAAAAACTGTTTTTT.

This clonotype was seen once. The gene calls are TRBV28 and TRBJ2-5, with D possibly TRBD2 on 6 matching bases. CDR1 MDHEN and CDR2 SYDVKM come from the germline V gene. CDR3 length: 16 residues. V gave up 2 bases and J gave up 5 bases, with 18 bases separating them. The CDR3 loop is CASSLPEGHEQETQYF. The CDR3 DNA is TGTGCCAGCAGTTTACCGGAGGGCCATGAGCAGGAGACCCAGTACTTC.

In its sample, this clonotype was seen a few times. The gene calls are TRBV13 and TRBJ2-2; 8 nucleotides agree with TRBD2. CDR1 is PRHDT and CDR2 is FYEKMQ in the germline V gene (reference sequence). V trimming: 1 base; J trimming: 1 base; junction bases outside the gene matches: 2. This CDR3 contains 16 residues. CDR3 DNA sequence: TGTGCCAGCAGCTTAGTGAGCGGGGGGAACACCGGGGAGCTGTTTTTT. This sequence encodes CASSLVSGGNTGELFF.

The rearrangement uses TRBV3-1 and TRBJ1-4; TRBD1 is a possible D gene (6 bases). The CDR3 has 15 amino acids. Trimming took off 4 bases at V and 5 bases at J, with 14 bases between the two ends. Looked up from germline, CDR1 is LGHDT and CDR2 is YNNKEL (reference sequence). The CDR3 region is CASSPRGTKNEKLFF. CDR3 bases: TGTGCCAGCAGCCCCCGAGGGACAAAAAATGAAAAACTGTTTTTT.

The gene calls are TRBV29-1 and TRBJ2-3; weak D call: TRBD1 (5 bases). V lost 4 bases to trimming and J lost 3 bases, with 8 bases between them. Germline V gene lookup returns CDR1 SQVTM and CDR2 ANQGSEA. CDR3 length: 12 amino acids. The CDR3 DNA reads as TGCAGCGTTGCACAGGTGACAGATACGCAGTATTTT. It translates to CSVAQVTDTQYF.

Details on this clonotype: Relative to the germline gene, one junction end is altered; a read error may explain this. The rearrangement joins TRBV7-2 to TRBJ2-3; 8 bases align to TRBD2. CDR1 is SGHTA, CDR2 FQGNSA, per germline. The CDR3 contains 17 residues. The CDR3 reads CASSLKGSGAYTGTQYF. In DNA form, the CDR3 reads TGTGCCAGCAGCTTAAAGGGTAGCGGGGCCTACACAGGTACGCAGTATTTT. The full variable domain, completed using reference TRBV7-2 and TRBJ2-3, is GAGVSQSPSNKVTEKGKDVELRCDPISGHTALYWYRQSLGQGLEFLIYFQGNSAPDKSGLPSDRFSAERTGGSVSTLTIQRTQQEDSAVYLCASSLKGSGAYTGTQYFGPGTRLTVL.

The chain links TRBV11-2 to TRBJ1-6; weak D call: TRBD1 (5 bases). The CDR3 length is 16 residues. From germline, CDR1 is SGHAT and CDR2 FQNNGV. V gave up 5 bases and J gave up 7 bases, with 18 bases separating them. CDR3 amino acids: CASSPVGGAYNSPLHF. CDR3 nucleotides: TGTGCCAGCAGCCCAGTCGGCGGGGCTTACAATTCACCCCTCCACTTT.

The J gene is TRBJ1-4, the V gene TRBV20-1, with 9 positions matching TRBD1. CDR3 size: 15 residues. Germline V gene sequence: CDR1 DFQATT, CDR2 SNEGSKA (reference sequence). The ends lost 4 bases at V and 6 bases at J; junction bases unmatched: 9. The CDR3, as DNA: TGCAGTGCTAAAAAGGGGACAGGGAGTGATGAAAAACTGTTTTTT. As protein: CSAKKGTGSDEKLFF.

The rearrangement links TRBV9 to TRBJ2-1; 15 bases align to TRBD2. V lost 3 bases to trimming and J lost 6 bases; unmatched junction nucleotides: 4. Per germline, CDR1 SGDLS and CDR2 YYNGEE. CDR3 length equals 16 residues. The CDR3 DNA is TGTGCCAGCAGCGCGCCGGGACTAGCGGGAGGCAATGAGCAGTTCTTC. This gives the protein CASSAPGLAGGNEQFF.

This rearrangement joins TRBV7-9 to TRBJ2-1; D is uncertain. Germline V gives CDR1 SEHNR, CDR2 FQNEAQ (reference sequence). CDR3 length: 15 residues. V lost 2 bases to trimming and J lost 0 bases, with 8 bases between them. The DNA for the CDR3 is TGTGCCAGCAGCTTAAGGGATACCTCCTACAATGAGCAGTTCTTC. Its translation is CASSLRDTSYNEQFF.

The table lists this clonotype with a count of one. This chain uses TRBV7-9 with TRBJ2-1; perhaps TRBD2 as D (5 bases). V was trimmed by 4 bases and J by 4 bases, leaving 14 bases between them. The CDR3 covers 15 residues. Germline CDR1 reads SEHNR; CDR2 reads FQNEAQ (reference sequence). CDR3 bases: TGTGCCAGCAGCTCCGGGGTAGACCCTTACAATGAGCAGTTCTTC. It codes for CASSSGVDPYNEQFF.

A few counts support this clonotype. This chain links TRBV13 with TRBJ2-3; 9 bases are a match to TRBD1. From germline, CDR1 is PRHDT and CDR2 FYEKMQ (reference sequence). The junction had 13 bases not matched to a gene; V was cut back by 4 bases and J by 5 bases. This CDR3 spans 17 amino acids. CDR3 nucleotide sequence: TGTGCCAGCAGCTCCCCGCGGACAGGGGAGGGGATAGATACGCAGTATTTT. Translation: CASSSPRTGEGIDTQYF.

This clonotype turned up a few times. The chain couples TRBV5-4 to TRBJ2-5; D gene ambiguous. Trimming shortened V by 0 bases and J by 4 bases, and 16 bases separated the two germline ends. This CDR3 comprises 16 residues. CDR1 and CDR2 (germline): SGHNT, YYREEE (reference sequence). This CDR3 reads CASSLVDFASGETQYF. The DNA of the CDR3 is TGTGCCAGCAGCTTGGTCGACTTCGCGTCGGGAGAGACCCAGTACTTC.

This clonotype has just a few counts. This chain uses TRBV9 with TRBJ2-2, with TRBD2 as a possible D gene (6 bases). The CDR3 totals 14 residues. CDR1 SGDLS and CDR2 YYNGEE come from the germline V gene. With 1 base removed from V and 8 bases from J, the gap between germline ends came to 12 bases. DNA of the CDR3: TGTGCCAGCAGCGTAACGGGAGCAGATGGGGAGCTGTTTTTT. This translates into CASSVTGADGELFF.

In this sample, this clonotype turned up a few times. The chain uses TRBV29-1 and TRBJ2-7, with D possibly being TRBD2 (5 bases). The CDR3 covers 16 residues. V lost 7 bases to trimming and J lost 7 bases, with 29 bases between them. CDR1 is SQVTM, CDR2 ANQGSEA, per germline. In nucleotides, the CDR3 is TGCAGCGCCGTTGACTTTAGACGTGCGGGTTCGGGGGAGCAGTACTTC. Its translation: CSAVDFRRAGSGEQYF.

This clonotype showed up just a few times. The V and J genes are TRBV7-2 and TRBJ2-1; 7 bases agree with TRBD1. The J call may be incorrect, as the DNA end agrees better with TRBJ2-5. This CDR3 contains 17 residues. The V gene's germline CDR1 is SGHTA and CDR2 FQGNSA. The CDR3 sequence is CASSLQSGQGVGETQYF. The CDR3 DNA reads TGTGCCAGCAGCTTACAATCCGGGCAGGGGGTCGGGGAGACCCAGTACTTC.

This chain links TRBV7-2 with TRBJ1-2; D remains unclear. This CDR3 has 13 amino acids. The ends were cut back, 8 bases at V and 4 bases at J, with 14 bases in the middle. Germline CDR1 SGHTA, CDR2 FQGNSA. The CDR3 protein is CASGPGSVYGYTF. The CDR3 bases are TGTGCCAGCGGCCCCGGGTCCGTCTATGGCTACACCTTC.

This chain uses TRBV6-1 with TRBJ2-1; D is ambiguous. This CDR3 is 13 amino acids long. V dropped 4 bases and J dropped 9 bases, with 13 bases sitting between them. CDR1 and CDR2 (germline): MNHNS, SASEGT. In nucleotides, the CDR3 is TGTGCCAGCAGTGCACCTACTATGCTTGAGCAGTTCTTC. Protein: CASSAPTMLEQFF.

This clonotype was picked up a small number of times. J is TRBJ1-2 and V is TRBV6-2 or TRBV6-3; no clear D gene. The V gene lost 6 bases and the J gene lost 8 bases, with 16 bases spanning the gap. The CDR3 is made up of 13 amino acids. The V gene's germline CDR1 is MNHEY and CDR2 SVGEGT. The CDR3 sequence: CASRQQELYGYTF. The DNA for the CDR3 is TGTGCCAGCAGACAACAAGAACTATACGGCTACACCTTC.

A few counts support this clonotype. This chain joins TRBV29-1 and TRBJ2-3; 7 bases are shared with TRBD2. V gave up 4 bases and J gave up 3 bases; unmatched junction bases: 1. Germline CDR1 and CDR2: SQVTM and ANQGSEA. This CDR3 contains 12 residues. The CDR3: CSVVGGTDTQYF. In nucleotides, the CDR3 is TGCAGCGTTGTGGGAGGGACAGATACGCAGTATTTT.

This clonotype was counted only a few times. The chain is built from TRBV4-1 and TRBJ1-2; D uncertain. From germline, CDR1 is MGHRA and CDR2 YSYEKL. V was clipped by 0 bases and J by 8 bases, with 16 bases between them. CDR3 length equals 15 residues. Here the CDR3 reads CASSQDPGGLLGYTF. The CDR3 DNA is TGCGCCAGCAGCCAAGATCCGGGCGGCTTACTGGGCTACACCTTC.

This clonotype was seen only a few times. The CDR3 nucleotides are TGCAGCGTTGCCACCCAGGGGGCCTATGGCTACACCTTC. It yields the protein CSVATQGAYGYTF. The chain has TRBV29-1 and TRBJ1-2; 8 bases fit TRBD1. This CDR3 is built from 13 residues. In germline, CDR1 is SQVTM, CDR2 ANQGSEA. Losses at the gene ends were 4 bases for V and 4 bases for J; bases not matched to a gene: 5.

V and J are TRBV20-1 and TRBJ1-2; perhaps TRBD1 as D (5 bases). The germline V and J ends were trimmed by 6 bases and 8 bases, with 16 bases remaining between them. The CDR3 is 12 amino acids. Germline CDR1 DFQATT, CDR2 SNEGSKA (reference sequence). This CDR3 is CSAPGAGDGYTF. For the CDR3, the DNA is TGCAGTGCGCCCGGGGCGGGGGACGGCTACACCTTC.

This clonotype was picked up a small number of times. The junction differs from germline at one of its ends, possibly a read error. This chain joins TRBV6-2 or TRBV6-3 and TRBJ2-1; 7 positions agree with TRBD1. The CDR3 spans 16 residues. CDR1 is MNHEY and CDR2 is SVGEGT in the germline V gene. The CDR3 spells CASSLTGFSSYNEQLF. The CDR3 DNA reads TGTGCCAGCAGTTTGACAGGGTTTAGCTCCTACAATGAGCAGCTCTTC.